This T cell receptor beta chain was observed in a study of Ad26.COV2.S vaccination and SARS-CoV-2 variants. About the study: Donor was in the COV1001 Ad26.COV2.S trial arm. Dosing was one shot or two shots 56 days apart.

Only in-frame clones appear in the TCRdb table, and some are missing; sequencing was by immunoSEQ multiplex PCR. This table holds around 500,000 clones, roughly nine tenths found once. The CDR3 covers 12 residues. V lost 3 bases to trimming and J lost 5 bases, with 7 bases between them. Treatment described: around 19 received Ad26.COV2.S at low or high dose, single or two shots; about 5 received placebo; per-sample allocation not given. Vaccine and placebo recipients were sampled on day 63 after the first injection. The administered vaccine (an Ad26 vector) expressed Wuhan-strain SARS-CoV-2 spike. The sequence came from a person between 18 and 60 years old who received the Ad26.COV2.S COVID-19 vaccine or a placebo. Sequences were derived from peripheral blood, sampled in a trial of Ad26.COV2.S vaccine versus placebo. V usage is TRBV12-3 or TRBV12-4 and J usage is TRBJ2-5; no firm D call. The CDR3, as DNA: TGTGCCAGCAGTTTCGACGGGGAGACCCAGTACTTC. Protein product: CASSFDGETQYF.